This T cell receptor beta chain was obtained from a study of blood T cells in healthy people across ages. Study details: In model experiments, template switching was able to capture about one barcoded beta molecule for every two T cells that were present.

The study, taken as a whole, reports: In the absence of known donor CMV status, changes in expanded clonotypes were possibly confounded.

It was with a sample-barcoded 5' primer and a J-beta primer mix that a second PCR of about 6 to 11 cycles was run. Each CDR3 protein gets one entry after TCRdb re-called the 5' RACE reads with MiXCR. Here the sample spans over 1,500,000 distinct CDR3 sequences, around 40% being singletons. The CDR3 sequence is 15 residues long. Germline V gives CDR1 MGHRA, CDR2 YSYEKL. On this clonotype: The antigen is not known.

Total RNA, at least 6 micrograms per sample, was extracted from PBMCs. Sequencing was done on a sample of blood. This clonotype originated in a human donor in good health. This chain connects TRBV4-1 to TRBJ2-4; D may be TRBD2 (6 bases). The J call is in doubt because the DNA end fits TRBJ2-7 better. CDR3 sequence reads: CASSQSISDYYEQYF. The CDR3 DNA follows: TGCGCCAGCAGCCAGTCGATCTCGGACTACTACGAGCAGTACTTC.